One sample yielded the 19 T cell receptor beta chains listed below, sequenced in a study of beta chain features in type 1 diabetes. Of the isolated RNA, all was reverse transcribed, and so the sequenced material was expressed TCRB transcripts. Here immunoSEQ multiplex PCR was the method, and the copy in TCRdb shows in-frame clones only, minus some. Of 240,000 or so clones listed, 25% to 35% are singletons. The material sequenced was central memory CD4+ T cells from blood. Source of these receptors: a man aged 25 to 45 in good health.

This clone was detected many times. Additional DNA sequences in this sample encode the identical CDR3. The chain couples TRBV5-6 to TRBJ1-2; 9 bases line up with TRBD1. The V and J ends lost 0 bases and 8 bases, in that order; junction bases with no gene match: 2. Germline CDR1 reads SGHDT; CDR2 reads YYEEEE. The CDR3 extends over 13 amino acids. The CDR3 here is CASSLGQGDGYTF. CDR3 DNA: TGTGCCAGCAGCTTGGGACAGGGGGACGGCTACACCTTC.

This clone was observed a few times. This sequence joins TRBV7-7 and TRBJ2-2; possibly TRBD1 for D (5 bases). The CDR3 runs 16 residues. Germline CDR1 reads SSHAT; CDR2 reads FNYEAQ (reference sequence). Trimming took 1 base from V and 4 from J, leaving 13 bases between them. CDR3 amino acids: CASSLESRVVTGELFF. The CDR3, as DNA: TGTGCCAGCAGCTTAGAATCCAGGGTTGTCACCGGGGAGCTGTTTTTT.

In DNA, the CDR3 is TGTGCCAGCAGTAATCCACAGGGGACTGAAGCTTTCTTT. Its translation is CASSNPQGTEAFF. The rearrangement joins TRBV6-5 to TRBJ1-1, with TRBD1 matching 7 bases. The CDR3 has 13 residues. CDR1 and CDR2 (germline): MNHEY, SVGAGI. With V trimmed by 5 bases and J by 5 bases, 5 bases remained unmatched.

This chain uses TRBV29-1 with TRBJ2-3; no reliable D call. The V gene's germline CDR1 is SQVTM and CDR2 ANQGSEA. With 2 bases removed from V and 4 bases from J, the gap between germline ends came to 4 bases. This CDR3 contains 11 residues. The CDR3 DNA sequence: TGCAGCGTTGAACTAGCAGATACGCAGTATTTT. Protein product: CSVELADTQYF.

The rearrangement joins TRBV29-1 to TRBJ2-1; 8 bases match TRBD2. Germline V gene sequence: CDR1 SQVTM, CDR2 ANQGSEA. Trimming removed 6 bases from V and 10 bases from J; junction bases left unmatched: 14. The CDR3 is made up of 14 amino acids. The CDR3 DNA reads TGCAGCGTGGTAGCGGGAACAGAATTAAAGGAGCAGTTCTTC. Translation: CSVVAGTELKEQFF.

This clone turned up a few times. This chain links TRBV11-2 with TRBJ2-1, with a possible D match to TRBD2 (5 bases). The germline V gene encodes CDR1 SGHAT and CDR2 FQNNGV. CDR3 length equals 13 residues. V was trimmed by 5 bases and J by 1 base, leaving 6 bases between them. DNA of the CDR3: TGTGCCAGCAGCCGGACTTCCTACAATGAGCAGTTCTTC. This sequence encodes CASSRTSYNEQFF. The variable domain in full, with the rest retrieved from reference TRBV11-2 and TRBJ2-1, is EAGVAQSPRYKIIEKRQSVAFWCNPISGHATLYWYQQILGQGPKLLIQFQNNGVVDDSQLPKDRFSAERLKGVDSTLKIQPAKLEDSAVYLCASSRTSYNEQFFGPGTRLTVL.

This clone showed up many times. This chain connects TRBV20-1 to TRBJ2-3; 9 bases fit TRBD1. Germline V CDR1 and CDR2: DFQATT, SNEGSKA (reference sequence). The CDR3 is made up of 11 amino acids. CDR3 sequence (DNA): TGCAGGGCCGGACAGGGGAATACGCAGTATTTT. Translating it yields CRAGQGNTQYF.

The chain is built from TRBV18 and TRBJ2-7; perhaps TRBD1 as D (6 bases). The germline V gene has CDR1 KGHSH and CDR2 LQKENI. The CDR3 runs to 12 residues. Trimming stripped 3 bases from V and 8 bases from J, with 11 bases between. CDR3 nucleotide sequence: TGTGCCAGCTCACCCGAAGGACAGAAGCAGTACTTC. Encoded protein: CASSPEGQKQYF.

The chain is built from TRBV19 and TRBJ2-7, with 7 nucleotides matching TRBD2. V gave up 6 bases and J gave up 2 bases; unmatched junction bases: 4. The length of the CDR3 is 13 residues. The V gene's germline CDR1 is LNHDA and CDR2 SQIVND (reference sequence). DNA for the CDR3: TGTGCCAGTAGAACTAGCGTTGCCTACGAGCAGTACTTC. Translation gives CASRTSVAYEQYF.

This clone was found a few times. This chain joins TRBV7-2 and TRBJ2-5; D unclear. The V end was cut by 5 bases, the J end by 5 bases, with 12 bases between. CDR3 length: 13 residues. Germline assignment: CDR1 SGHTA and CDR2 FQGNSA. The CDR3 DNA is TGTGCCAGCAGCCGAGGACCGGAGGAGACCCAGTACTTC. This codes for CASSRGPEETQYF.

V is TRBV29-1 and J is TRBJ2-5, with D perhaps TRBD2 (5 bases). The CDR3 runs 13 residues. The V and J ends lost 7 bases and 0 bases respectively, with 12 bases between them. The germline V gene encodes CDR1 SQVTM and CDR2 ANQGSEA. CDR3 sequence: CSGSGFYQETQYF. For the CDR3, the DNA is TGCAGCGGAAGCGGATTTTACCAAGAGACCCAGTACTTC.

Only a few counts were recorded for this clone. This CDR3 is also generated by other DNA sequences in the sample. This chain joins TRBV30 and TRBJ1-5; D gene ambiguous. The germline gives CDR1 GTSNPN, CDR2 SVGIG (reference sequence). There are 12 residues in the CDR3. Trimming stripped 0 bases from V and 6 bases from J, with 6 bases between. In DNA, the CDR3 is TGTGCCTGGAGTGTTAGTGGTCAGCCCCAGCATTTT. This translates into CAWSVSGQPQHF.

This clone was counted a few times. The chain carries TRBV29-1 and TRBJ1-1; 7 nucleotides line up with TRBD1. The J segment lost 6 bases and the V segment lost 7 bases, leaving 14 bases of the junction unmatched. The CDR3 runs 14 residues. Germline loops: CDR1 SQVTM, CDR2 ANQGSEA. For the CDR3, the DNA is TGCAGCGGCGCACAACAGGGGATGGCCTCTGAAGCTTTCTTT. Translating gives CSGAQQGMASEAFF.

In this sample, this clone turned up a few times. The V and J genes are TRBV5-4 and TRBJ2-5; no definite D call. Trimming stripped 0 bases from V and 5 bases from J, with 11 bases between. The germline V gene encodes CDR1 SGHNT and CDR2 YYREEE (reference sequence). The CDR3 length is 14 residues. The CDR3 here is CASSLVPGGETQYF. The CDR3 bases are TGTGCCAGCAGCTTGGTTCCGGGTGGGGAGACCCAGTACTTC.

The chain has TRBV7-8 and TRBJ2-6; 7 bases align to TRBD2. From germline, CDR1 is SGHVS and CDR2 FQNEAQ. The CDR3 loop spans 19 amino acids. Trimming at V came to 0 bases and at J to 2 bases, leaving 10 bases not matched to a gene. CDR3 region: CASSLASAGDYPGANVLTF. In DNA form, the CDR3 reads TGTGCCAGCAGCTTAGCGAGTGCGGGAGACTATCCTGGGGCCAACGTCCTGACTTTC.

The rearrangement uses TRBV9 and TRBJ2-3; D may correspond to TRBD1 or TRBD2 (5 bases each). This CDR3 is built from 15 residues. Trimming took off 3 bases at V and 4 bases at J, with 15 bases between the two ends. Germline V gene sequence: CDR1 SGDLS, CDR2 YYNGEE. The CDR3 nucleotides are TGTGCCAGCAGCGGAGGGGCAGGGAGTCCAGATACGCAGTATTTT. Its protein product is CASSGGAGSPDTQYF.

This clone has just a few counts. This sequence joins TRBV7-9 and TRBJ2-5, with D tentatively TRBD2 (6 bases). V lost 6 bases and J lost 4, with 12 bases in between. Germline CDR1 SEHNR, CDR2 FQNEAQ (reference sequence). The length of the CDR3 is 13 residues. The DNA of the CDR3 is TGTGCCAGCAGGCTCGGGACTGGAGAGACCCAGTACTTC. Its translation is CASRLGTGETQYF.

This chain joins TRBV7-9 and TRBJ2-7; no clear D gene. The CDR3 is 12 amino acids. Germline V gives CDR1 SEHNR, CDR2 FQNEAQ (reference sequence). The germline V and J ends were trimmed by 8 bases and 5 bases, with 13 bases remaining between them. The CDR3 nucleotides read TGTGCCAGCGAGTCGAAGCCCCACGAGCAGTACTTC. Translated, it gives CASESKPHEQYF. Using reference TRBV7-9 and TRBJ2-7 for the parts outside the CDR3, the full variable domain is DTGVSQNPRHKITKRGQNVTFRCDPISEHNRLYWYRQTLGQGPEFLTYFQNEAQLEKSRLLSDRFSAERPKGSFSTLEIQRTEQGDSAMYLCASESKPHEQYFGPGTRLTVT.

This chain joins TRBV15 and TRBJ1-5, with D unresolved. Trimming removed 1 base from V and 7 bases from J, with 14 bases in between. The length of the CDR3 is 15 residues. Germline CDR1 LNHNV, CDR2 YYDKDF (reference sequence). The CDR3 coding sequence is TGTGCCACCAGCAGAGGTGTGGAGGTAGGACAGCCCCAGCATTTT. Translation gives CATSRGVEVGQPQHF.